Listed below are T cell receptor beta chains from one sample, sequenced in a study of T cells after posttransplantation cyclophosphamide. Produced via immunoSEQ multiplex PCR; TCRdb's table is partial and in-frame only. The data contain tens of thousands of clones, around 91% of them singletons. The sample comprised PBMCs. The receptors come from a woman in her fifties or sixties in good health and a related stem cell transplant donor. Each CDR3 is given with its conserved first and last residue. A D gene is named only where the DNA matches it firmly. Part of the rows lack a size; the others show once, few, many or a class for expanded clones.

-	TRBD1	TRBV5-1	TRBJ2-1	CASSLAPDRAYNEQFF	TGCGCCAGCAGCTTGGCCCCGGACAGGGCCTACAATGAGCAGTTCTTC
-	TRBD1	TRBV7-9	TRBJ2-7	CASSHPGQGGGEQYF	TGTGCCAGCAGCCACCCGGGACAGGGGGGTGGCGAGCAGTACTTC
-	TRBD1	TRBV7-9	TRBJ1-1	CASSSGQGSTEAFF	TGTGCCAGCAGCTCCGGACAGGGGAGCACTGAAGCTTTCTTT
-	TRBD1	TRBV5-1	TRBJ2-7	CASSPRQGLGAYEQYF	TGCGCCAGCAGCCCCAGACAGGGGTTGGGGGCCTACGAGCAGTACTTC
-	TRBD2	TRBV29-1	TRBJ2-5	CSVEVPSGRAGETQYF	TGCAGCGTTGAAGTGCCTAGCGGGAGGGCCGGGGAGACCCAGTACTTC
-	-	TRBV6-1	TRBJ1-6	CASSEAWLLNSPLHF	TGTGCCAGCAGTGAAGCCTGGCTGTTAAATTCACCCCTCCACTTT
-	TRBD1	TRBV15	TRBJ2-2	CATSRDRTNTGELFF	TGTGCCACCAGCAGGGACAGGACGAACACCGGGGAGCTGTTTTTT
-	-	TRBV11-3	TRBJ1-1	CASSGGRNTEAFF	TGTGCCAGCAGCGGGGGCCGGAACACTGAAGCTTTCTTT
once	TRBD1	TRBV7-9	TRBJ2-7	CASSYNDRGYEQYF	TGTGCCAGCAGCTACAACGACAGGGGTTACGAGCAGTACTTC
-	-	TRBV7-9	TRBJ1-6	CASSFDEGDNSPLHF	TGTGCCAGCAGCTTCGATGAGGGGGATAATTCACCCCTCCACTTT
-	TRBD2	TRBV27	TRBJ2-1	CASRGGLAGGQSYNEQFF	TGTGCCAGCAGGGGGGGGCTAGCGGGGGGGCAGTCCTACAATGAGCAGTTCTTC
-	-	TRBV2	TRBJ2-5	CASSWMGARETQYF	TGTGCCAGCAGTTGGATGGGGGCGCGAGAGACCCAGTACTTC